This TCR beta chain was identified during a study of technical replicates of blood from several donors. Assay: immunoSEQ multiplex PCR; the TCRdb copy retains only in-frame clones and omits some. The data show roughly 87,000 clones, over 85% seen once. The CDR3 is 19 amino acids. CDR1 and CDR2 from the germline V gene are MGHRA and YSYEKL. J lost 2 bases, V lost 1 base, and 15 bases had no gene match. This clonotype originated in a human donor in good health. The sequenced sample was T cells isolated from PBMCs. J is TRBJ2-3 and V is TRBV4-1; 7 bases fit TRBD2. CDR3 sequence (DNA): TGCGCCAGCAGCCAAGTAGGGCTGGGAAAGCTAGCGGCCACAGATACGCAGTATTTT. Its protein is CASSQVGLGKLAATDTQYF.